This T cell receptor beta chain is from a study of read filtering for tumor transcriptome and immune sequencing. The table lists this clonotype with many counts. This library used approximately 0.4 ug RNA and molecular barcoded adaptors spanning alpha/delta and beta/gamma chains. Using its own MiXCR run on the reads, TCRdb lists one record per CDR3 protein. The sample includes 50,000 or so distinct CDR3 sequences, less than 20% seen only once; the top ten take 15%. The source is a donor at least 40 years old with multiple myeloma. The sample was a population of CD138-negative cells sorted from bone marrow.

CDR3 loop: CASSTETQNTEAFF. The CDR3 bases are TGCGCCAGCAGCACTGAGACCCAGAACACTGAAGCTTTCTTT. The chain is built from TRBV5-1 and TRBJ1-1, with D unresolved. CDR3 length: 14 amino acids. V lost 4 bases to trimming and J lost 1 base, with 11 bases between them. Germline V gene data show CDR1 as SGHRS and CDR2 as YFSETQ. The variable domain in full, with the rest retrieved from reference TRBV5-1 and TRBJ1-1, is KAGVTQTPRYLIKTRGQQVTLSCSPISGHRSVSWYQQTPGQGLQFLFEYFSETQRNKGNFPGRFSGRQFSNSRSEMNVSTLELGDSALYLCASSTETQNTEAFFGQGTRLTVV.